The 4 T cell receptor beta chains below were found in one sample sequenced in a study of cytomegalovirus exposure and HLA in healthy donors. The study ran its PCR with 60 Vbeta and 13 Jbeta primers. Profiling relied on immunoSEQ multiplex PCR, and the TCRdb table lists in-frame clones only, not all of them. Among 130,000 or so clones listed, around 59% were seen once. The sequencing input was PBMCs. The origin of the receptors is a male donor in good health and CMV-seronegative.

The DNA of the CDR3 is TGTGCCAGCAGCTTGGTGGGGGAGGGTTCTGTGGACGAGCAGTACTTC. This translates into CASSLVGEGSVDEQYF. The chain recombines TRBV5-5 with TRBJ2-7; 7 bases align to TRBD2. This CDR3 region has 16 residues. The germline CDR1 and CDR2 sequences are SGHKS and YYEKEE (reference sequence). V shed 0 bases, J shed 5 bases, and the junction held 11 bases outside the gene matches. Combining the CDR3 with reference TRBV5-5 and TRBJ2-7 gives the whole variable domain DAGVTQSPTHLIKTRGQQVTLRCSPISGHKSVSWYQQVLGQGPQFIFQYYEKEERGRGNFPDRFSARQFPNYSSELNVNALLLGDSALYLCASSLVGEGSVDEQYFGPGTRLTVT.

The V call is TRBV13, the J call TRBJ2-7; 9 positions agree with TRBD1. The V segment lost 4 bases and the J segment 9 bases; nucleotides outside the gene matches: 7. Germline CDR1 reads PRHDT; CDR2 reads FYEKMQ (reference sequence). The CDR3 covers 13 residues. The CDR3 spells CASSWGQGVGQYF. The CDR3 DNA follows: TGTGCCAGCAGCTGGGGACAGGGAGTTGGGCAGTACTTC. Using reference TRBV13 and TRBJ2-7 for the parts outside the CDR3, the full variable domain is AAGVIQSPRHLIKEKRETATLKCYPIPRHDTVYWYQQGPGQDPQFLISFYEKMQSDKGSIPDRFSAQQFSDYHSELNMSSLELGDSALYFCASSWGQGVGQYFGPGTRLTVT.

This rearrangement joins TRBV28 to TRBJ2-5; possible D gene TRBD1, 5 bases. V was pared by 6 bases and J by 5 bases, with 16 bases between. Germline loops: CDR1 MDHEN, CDR2 SYDVKM. The CDR3 totals 14 residues. CDR3 loop: CASRLNQGPETQYF. The CDR3 coding sequence is TGTGCCAGCAGACTTAATCAGGGTCCGGAGACCCAGTACTTC.

The V and J genes are TRBV2 and TRBJ2-1; 11 bases line up with TRBD2. Losses at the gene ends were 2 bases for V and 5 bases for J; bases not matched to a gene: 2. The CDR3 length is 15 residues. From germline, CDR1 is SNHLY and CDR2 FYNNEI. The CDR3 region has the DNA TGTGCCAGCAGTGAACTTAGCGGGGGGGACAATGAGCAGTTCTTC. Protein sequence: CASSELSGGDNEQFF.